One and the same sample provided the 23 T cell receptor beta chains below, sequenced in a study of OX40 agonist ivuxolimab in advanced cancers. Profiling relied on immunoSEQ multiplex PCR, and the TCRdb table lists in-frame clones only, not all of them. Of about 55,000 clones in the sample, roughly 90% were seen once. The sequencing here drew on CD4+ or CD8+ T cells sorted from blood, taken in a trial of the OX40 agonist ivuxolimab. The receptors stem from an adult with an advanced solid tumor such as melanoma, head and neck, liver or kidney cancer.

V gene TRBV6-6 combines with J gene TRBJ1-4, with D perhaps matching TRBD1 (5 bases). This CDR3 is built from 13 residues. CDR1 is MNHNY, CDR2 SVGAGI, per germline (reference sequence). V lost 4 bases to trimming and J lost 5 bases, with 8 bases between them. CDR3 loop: CASSWGGNEKLFF. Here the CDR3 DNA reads TGTGCCAGCAGTTGGGGCGGGAATGAAAAACTGTTTTTT.

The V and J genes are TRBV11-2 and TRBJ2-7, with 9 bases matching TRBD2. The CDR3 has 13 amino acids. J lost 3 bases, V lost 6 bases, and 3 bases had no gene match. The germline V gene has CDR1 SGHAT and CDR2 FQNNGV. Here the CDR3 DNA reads TGTGCCAGCAGAAGCGGGAGGTTCTACGAGCAGTACTTC. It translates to CASRSGRFYEQYF. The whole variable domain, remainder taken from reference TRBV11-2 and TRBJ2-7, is EAGVAQSPRYKIIEKRQSVAFWCNPISGHATLYWYQQILGQGPKLLIQFQNNGVVDDSQLPKDRFSAERLKGVDSTLKIQPAKLEDSAVYLCASRSGRFYEQYFGPGTRLTVT.

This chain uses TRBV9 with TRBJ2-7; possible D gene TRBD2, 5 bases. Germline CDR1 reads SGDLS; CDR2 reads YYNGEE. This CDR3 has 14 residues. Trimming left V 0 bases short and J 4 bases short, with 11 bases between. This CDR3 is CASSVGFGEYEQYF. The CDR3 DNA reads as TGTGCCAGCAGCGTAGGGTTCGGGGAGTACGAGCAGTACTTC.

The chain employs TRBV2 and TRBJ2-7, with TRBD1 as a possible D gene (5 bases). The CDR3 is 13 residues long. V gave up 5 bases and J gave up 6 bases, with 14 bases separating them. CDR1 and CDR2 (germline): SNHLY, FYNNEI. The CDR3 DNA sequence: TGTGCCAGCAGTAAGGGGCCTTCGGGCGAGCAGTACTTC. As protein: CASSKGPSGEQYF.

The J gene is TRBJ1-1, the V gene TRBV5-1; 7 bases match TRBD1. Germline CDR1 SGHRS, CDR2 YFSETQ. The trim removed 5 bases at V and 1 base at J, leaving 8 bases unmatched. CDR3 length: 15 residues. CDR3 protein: CASRAQGTGNTEAFF. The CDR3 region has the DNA TGCGCCAGCAGGGCACAGGGGACGGGGAACACTGAAGCTTTCTTT. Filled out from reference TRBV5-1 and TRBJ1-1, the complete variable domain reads KAGVTQTPRYLIKTRGQQVTLSCSPISGHRSVSWYQQTPGQGLQFLFEYFSETQRNKGNFPGRFSGRQFSNSRSEMNVSTLELGDSALYLCASRAQGTGNTEAFFGQGTRLTVV.

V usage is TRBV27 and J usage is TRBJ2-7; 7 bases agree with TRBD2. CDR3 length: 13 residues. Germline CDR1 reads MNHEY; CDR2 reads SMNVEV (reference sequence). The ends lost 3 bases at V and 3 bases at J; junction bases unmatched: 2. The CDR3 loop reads CASSFKRDYEQYF. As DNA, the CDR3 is TGTGCCAGCAGTTTCAAGCGGGACTACGAGCAGTACTTC.

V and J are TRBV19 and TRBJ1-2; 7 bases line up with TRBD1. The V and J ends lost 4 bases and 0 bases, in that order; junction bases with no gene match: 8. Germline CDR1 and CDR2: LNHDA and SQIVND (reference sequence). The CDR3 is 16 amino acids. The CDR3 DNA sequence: TGTGCCAGTAGTACCAAGACAGGGATATCTAACTATGGCTACACCTTC. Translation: CASSTKTGISNYGYTF.

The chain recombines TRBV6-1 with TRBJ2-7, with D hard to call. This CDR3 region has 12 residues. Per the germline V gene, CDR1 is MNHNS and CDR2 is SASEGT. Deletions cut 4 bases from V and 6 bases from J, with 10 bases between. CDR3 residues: CASSVWIGEQYF. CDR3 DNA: TGTGCCAGCAGTGTGTGGATTGGCGAGCAGTACTTC.

The CDR3 spells CASSQNRLGPPTETNEQFF. The CDR3 DNA reads TGCGCCAGCAGCCAAAATCGACTAGGCCCCCCCACCGAGACCAATGAGCAGTTCTTC. The chain recombines TRBV4-1 with TRBJ2-1; TRBD2 might be the D (6 bases). The CDR3 consists of 19 residues. Trimming stripped 2 bases from V and 6 bases from J, with 26 bases between. The V gene's germline CDR1 is MGHRA and CDR2 YSYEKL.

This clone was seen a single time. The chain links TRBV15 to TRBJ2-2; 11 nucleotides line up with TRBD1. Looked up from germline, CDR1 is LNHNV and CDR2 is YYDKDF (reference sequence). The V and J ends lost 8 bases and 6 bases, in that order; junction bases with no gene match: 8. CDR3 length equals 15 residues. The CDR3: CATSTKGQGAGELFF. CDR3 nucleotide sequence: TGTGCCACCTCCACTAAGGGACAGGGGGCCGGGGAGCTGTTTTTT.

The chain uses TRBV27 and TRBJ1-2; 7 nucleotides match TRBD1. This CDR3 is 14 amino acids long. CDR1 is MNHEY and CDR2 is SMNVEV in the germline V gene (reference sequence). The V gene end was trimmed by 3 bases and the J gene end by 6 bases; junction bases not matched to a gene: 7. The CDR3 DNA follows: TGTGCCAGCAGTTTCACAGGGGCTTCTGATGGCTACACCTTC. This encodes CASSFTGASDGYTF.

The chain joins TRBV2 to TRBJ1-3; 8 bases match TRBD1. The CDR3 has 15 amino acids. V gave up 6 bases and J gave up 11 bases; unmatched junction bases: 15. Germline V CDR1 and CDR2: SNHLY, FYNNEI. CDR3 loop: CASSQDRGSHFAIYF. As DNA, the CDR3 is TGTGCCAGCAGCCAAGACAGGGGCTCCCACTTCGCCATATATTTT.

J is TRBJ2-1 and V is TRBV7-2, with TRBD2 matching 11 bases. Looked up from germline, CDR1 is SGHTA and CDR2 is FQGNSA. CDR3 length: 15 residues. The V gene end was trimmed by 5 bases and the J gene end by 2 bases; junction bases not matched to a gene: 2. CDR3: CASSPTSGTYNEQFF. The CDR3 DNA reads TGTGCCAGCAGCCCGACTAGCGGGACCTACAATGAGCAGTTCTTC.

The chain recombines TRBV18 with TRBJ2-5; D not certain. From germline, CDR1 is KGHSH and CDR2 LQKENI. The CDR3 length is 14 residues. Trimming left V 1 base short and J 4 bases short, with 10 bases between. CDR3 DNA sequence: TGTGCCAGCTCACCACGAGGCAGAGGAGAGACCCAGTACTTC. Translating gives CASSPRGRGETQYF.

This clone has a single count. CDR3 coding DNA: TGTGCCAGCTCACCACTGCCAGCGGGAGGGTTAGAGACCCAGTACTTC. Translated, it gives CASSPLPAGGLETQYF. This chain joins TRBV18 and TRBJ2-5; 10 positions match TRBD2. The CDR3 consists of 16 residues. J lost 4 bases, V lost 1 base, and 6 bases had no gene match. Germline assignment: CDR1 KGHSH and CDR2 LQKENI.

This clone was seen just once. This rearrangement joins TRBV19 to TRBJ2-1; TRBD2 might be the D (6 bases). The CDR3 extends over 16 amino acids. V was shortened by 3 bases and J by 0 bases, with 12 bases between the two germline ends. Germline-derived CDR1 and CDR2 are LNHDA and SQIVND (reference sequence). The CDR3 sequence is CASSIGLTYSYNEQFF. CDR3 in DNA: TGTGCCAGTAGTATCGGACTAACCTACTCCTACAATGAGCAGTTCTTC.

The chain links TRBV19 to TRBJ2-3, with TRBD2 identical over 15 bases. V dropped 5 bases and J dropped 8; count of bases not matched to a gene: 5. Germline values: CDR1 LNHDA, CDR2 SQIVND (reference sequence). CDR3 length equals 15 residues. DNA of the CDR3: TGTGCCAGTAGTTTGGGACTAGCGGGAGGAGGTACGCAGTATTTT. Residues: CASSLGLAGGGTQYF.

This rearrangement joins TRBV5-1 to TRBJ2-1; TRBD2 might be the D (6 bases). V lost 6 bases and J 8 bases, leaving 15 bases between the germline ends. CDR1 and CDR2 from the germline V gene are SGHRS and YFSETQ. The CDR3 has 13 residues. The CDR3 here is CASTPPSVYEQFF. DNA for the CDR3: TGCGCCAGCACCCCCCCTAGCGTCTATGAGCAGTTCTTC.

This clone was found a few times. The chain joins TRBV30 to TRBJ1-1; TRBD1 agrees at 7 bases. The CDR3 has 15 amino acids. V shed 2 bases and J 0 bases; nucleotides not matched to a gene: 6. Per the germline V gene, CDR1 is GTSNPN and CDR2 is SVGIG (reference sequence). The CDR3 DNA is TGTGCCTGGAGTCCACGGGGACAGATGAACACTGAAGCTTTCTTT. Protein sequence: CAWSPRGQMNTEAFF.

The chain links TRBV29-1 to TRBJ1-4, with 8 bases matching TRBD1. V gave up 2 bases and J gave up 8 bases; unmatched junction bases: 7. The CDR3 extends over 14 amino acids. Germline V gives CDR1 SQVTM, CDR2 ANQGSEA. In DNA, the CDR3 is TGCAGCGTTGAACTGACAGGGGCTAGGGAAAAACTGTTTTTT. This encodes CSVELTGAREKLFF.

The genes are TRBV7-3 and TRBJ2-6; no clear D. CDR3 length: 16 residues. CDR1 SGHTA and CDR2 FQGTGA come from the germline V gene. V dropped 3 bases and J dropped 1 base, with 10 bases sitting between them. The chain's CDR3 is CASSLTTLSGANVLTF. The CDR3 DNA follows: TGTGCCAGCAGCTTGACCACACTATCTGGGGCCAACGTCCTGACTTTC.

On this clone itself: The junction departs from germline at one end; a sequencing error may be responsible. The CDR3 region is CASSEGSGISTNTQYF. The CDR3 DNA follows: TGCGCCAGCAGTGAGGGTAGCGGGATTAGCACAAATACGCAGTATTTT. This chain uses TRBV10-1 with TRBJ2-3, with TRBD2 identical over 8 bases. The germline V gene has CDR1 WNHNN and CDR2 SYGVQD (reference sequence). The CDR3 runs to 16 residues.

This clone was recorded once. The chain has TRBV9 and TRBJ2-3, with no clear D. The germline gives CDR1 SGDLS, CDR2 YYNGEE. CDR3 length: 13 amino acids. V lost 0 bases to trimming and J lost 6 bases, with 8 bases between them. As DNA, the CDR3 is TGTGCCAGCAGCGTAGGGCTCGAGGATACGCAGTATTTT. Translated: CASSVGLEDTQYF.